Sequencing of this TCR beta chain was carried out in a study of cytomegalovirus exposure and HLA in healthy donors. Study-wide context: According to later analysis, the same platform produced the roughly 120 validation and under 750 first-cohort repertoires.

Turning to this clone: What it binds is not known.

Germline values: CDR1 ENHRY, CDR2 SYGVKD. V was shortened by 8 bases and J by 3 bases, with 17 bases between the two germline ends. The length of the CDR3 is 14 residues. Clones were read by immunoSEQ multiplex PCR, and TCRdb kept only the in-frame ones, dropping some. The sample carries 130,000 to 150,000 clones, 84% recorded once. Study-wide points: Testing in vitro showed a few CMV-associated chains specific for CMV antigens.

This sequence joins TRBV10-3 and TRBJ2-7, with a tentative D call TRBD1 (5 bases). The specimen sequenced was PBMCs. The sequence was collected from a woman aged 25 to 45 in good health and CMV-seronegative. CDR3 amino acids: CAISVSAQGYEQYF. In DNA, the CDR3 is TGTGCCATCTCGGTCTCCGCGCAGGGCTACGAGCAGTACTTC.